Presented here are 6 T cell receptor beta chains from one specimen sequenced in a study of shared clonotypes between healthy human individuals. Only in-frame clones appear in the TCRdb table, and some are missing; sequencing was by immunoSEQ multiplex PCR. This table has over a million clones, approximately 70% appearing once. Input material: memory CD4+ T cells sorted from blood. The subset here: CD45RA-negative fraction. These receptors came from a man aged 18 to 30 in good health.

Of note for this clone: This specimen includes other DNA sequences encoding the same CDR3. The rearrangement links TRBV2 to TRBJ1-5; D call uncertain. Germline CDR1 SNHLY, CDR2 FYNNEI. The CDR3 covers 13 residues. The V and J ends lost 5 bases and 3 bases respectively, with 8 bases between them. CDR3 DNA: TGTGCCAGCAGTCCAGGCCTCAATCAGCCCCAGCATTTT. Its translation: CASSPGLNQPQHF.

The CDR3 DNA reads TGCGCCAGCAGCCAAGGGCTGGACAGGGCCTACGAGCAGTACTTC. Amino acids: CASSQGLDRAYEQYF. V and J are TRBV4-1 and TRBJ2-7; 8 bases match TRBD1. The germline V gene has CDR1 MGHRA and CDR2 YSYEKL. This CDR3 is built from 15 residues. Trimming took 1 base from V and 2 from J; bases not matched to a gene: 4.

The chain combines TRBV5-4 with TRBJ1-3, with 10 bases fitting TRBD1. The CDR3 covers 16 residues. V trimming: 4 bases; J trimming: 3 bases; junction bases outside the gene matches: 7. Per germline, CDR1 SGHNT and CDR2 YYREEE (reference sequence). The CDR3 loop reads CASSLTGGGFGNTIYF. CDR3 coding DNA: TGTGCCAGCAGCCTGACAGGGGGCGGTTTTGGAAACACCATATATTTT. The whole variable domain, remainder taken from reference TRBV5-4 and TRBJ1-3, is ETGVTQSPTHLIKTRGQQVTLRCSSQSGHNTVSWYQQALGQGPQFIFQYYREEENGRGNFPPRFSGLQFPNYSSELNVNALELDDSALYLCASSLTGGGFGNTIYFGEGSWLTVV.

In its sample, this clone was seen a few times. The genes are TRBV7-9 and TRBJ2-2, with unresolved D. Between the trimmed V and J ends, which lost 0 bases and 1 base, there was a span of 6 bases. The CDR3 has 15 amino acids. Germline lookup yields CDR1 SEHNR and CDR2 FQNEAQ (reference sequence). CDR3 DNA sequence: TGTGCCAGCAGCTTAGCGATGGGGAACACCGGGGAGCTGTTTTTT. Amino acid sequence: CASSLAMGNTGELFF.

The V gene is TRBV29-1, the J gene TRBJ1-2; the D gene is possibly TRBD1 (6 bases). CDR1 SQVTM and CDR2 ANQGSEA come from the germline V gene. V dropped 3 bases and J dropped 1 base, with 15 bases sitting between them. The CDR3 is 15 amino acids. The CDR3 protein is CSVEGGRVGNYGYTF. The CDR3 nucleotides are TGCAGCGTTGAGGGGGGCAGGGTTGGTAACTATGGCTACACCTTC.

This clone was detected only once. At the DNA level, this CDR3 is encoded by other sequences in the same sample as well. V is TRBV19 and J is TRBJ2-6; possibly TRBD1 or TRBD2 for D (7 bases each). The length of the CDR3 is 15 residues. Germline CDR1 and CDR2: LNHDA and SQIVND (reference sequence). Trimming removed 5 bases from V and 4 bases from J, with 12 bases in between. CDR3 coding DNA: TGTGCCAGTAGTGGGGAGGGGGCCGGGGCCAACGTCCTGACTTTC. Amino acid sequence: CASSGEGAGANVLTF.